The present T cell receptor beta chain was sequenced within a study of blood T cell repertoires in COVID-19. Study at large: Sample material is recorded as cDNA or gDNA derived from T cells, B-cell-depleted T cells, or PBMCs.

This clone was detected only once. Using immunoSEQ multiplex PCR, the repertoire was profiled, and TCRdb retains in-frame clones only, with some absent. This sample yields roughly 120,000 clones, of which approximately 82% are seen a single time; around a sixth belongs to the top ten. The CDR3 has 13 amino acids. Trimming took 5 bases from V and 8 from J, leaving 12 bases between them. The germline CDR1 and CDR2 sequences are SEHNR and FQNEAQ (reference sequence). This TCR came from a woman aged 60-75 years with acute or convalescent COVID-19. The sequencing input was peripheral blood. The V gene is TRBV7-9, the J gene TRBJ2-2; D ambiguous. CDR3 region: CASSRIEVGELFF. The CDR3 nucleotides read TGTGCCAGCAGCCGGATTGAGGTTGGGGAGCTGTTTTTT.